This T cell receptor (beta chain) originates from a study of T-cell reconstitution after alpha-beta-depleted transplantation in children. Researchers prepared the TCRbeta library using unique molecular identifiers, the study reports. Each CDR3 protein gets one entry after TCRdb re-called the PCR reads with MiXCR. The table includes about 120,000 distinct CDR3 sequences, about 9.4% detected once. This clonotype was found a few times. Its specificity is unknown. The V gene's germline CDR1 is SNHLY and CDR2 FYNNEI. CDR3 length: 14 amino acids. Trimming took off 0 bases at V and 7 bases at J, with 10 bases between the two ends. General study findings and limits: Once a year had passed after transplant, T-cell counts and diversity came mostly from newly produced T cells. Expanded graft clones, several hundred of them, were reportedly the source of alpha-beta T cells about two months after transplant. Some patients owed their high day-60 TCRbeta diversity to surviving recipient T cells and thymic progenitors.

This receptor was taken from a boy between 2 and 10 years old with acute lymphoblastic leukemia, due to receive a stem cell transplant. The chain joins TRBV2 to TRBJ1-5; D remains ambiguous. Sequenced here: PBMCs, sampled before TCRalphabeta/CD19-depleted stem cell transplant. The chain's CDR3 is CASSEALGLQPQHF. The CDR3, as DNA: TGTGCCAGCAGTGAAGCGCTAGGGTTGCAGCCCCAGCATTTT.